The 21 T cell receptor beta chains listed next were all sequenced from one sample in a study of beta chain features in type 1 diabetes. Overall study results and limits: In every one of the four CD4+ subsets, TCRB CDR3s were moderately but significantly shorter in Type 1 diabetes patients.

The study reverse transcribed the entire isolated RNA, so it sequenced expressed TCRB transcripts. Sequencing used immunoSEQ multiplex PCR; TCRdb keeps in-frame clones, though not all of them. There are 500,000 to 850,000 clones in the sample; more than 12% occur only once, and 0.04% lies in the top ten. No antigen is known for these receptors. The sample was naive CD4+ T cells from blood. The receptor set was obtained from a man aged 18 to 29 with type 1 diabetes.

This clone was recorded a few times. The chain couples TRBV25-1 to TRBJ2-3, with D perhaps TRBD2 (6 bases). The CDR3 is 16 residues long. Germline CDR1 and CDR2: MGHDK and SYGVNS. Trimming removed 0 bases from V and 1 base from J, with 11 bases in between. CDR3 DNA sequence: TGTGCCAGCAGTGAATATGGGCTAGCGCGCACAGATACGCAGTATTTT. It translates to CASSEYGLARTDTQYF.

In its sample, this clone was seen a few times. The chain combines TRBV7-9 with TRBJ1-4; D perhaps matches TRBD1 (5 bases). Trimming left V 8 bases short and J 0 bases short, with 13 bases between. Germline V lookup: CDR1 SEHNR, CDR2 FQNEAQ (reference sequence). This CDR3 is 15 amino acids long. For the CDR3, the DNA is TGTGCCAGCGGACCTGTAGGGGCAACTAATGAAAAACTGTTTTTT. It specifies CASGPVGATNEKLFF.

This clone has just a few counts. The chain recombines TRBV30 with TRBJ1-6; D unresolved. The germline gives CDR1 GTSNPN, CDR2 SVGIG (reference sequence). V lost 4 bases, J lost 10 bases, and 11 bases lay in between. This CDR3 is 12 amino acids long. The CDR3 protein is CAWTREESPLHF. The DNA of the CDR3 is TGTGCCTGGACCCGGGAGGAGTCACCCCTCCACTTT.

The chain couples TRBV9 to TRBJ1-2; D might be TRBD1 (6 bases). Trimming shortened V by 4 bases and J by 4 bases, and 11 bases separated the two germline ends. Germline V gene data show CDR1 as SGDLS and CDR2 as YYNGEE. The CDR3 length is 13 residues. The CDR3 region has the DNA TGTGCCAGCAGCCGAGGGGGAGCCTATGGCTACACCTTC. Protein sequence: CASSRGGAYGYTF.

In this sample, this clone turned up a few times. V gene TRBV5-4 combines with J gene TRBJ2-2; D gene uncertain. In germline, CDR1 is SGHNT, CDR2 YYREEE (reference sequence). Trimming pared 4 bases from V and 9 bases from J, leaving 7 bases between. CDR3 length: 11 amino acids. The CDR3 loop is CASSEDRELFF. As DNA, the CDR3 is TGTGCCAGCAGCGAAGATCGGGAGCTGTTTTTT.

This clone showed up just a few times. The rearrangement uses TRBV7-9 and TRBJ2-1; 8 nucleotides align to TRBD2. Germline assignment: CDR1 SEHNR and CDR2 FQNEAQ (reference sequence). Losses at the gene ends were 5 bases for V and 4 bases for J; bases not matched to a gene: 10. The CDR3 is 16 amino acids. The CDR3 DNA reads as TGTGCCAGCAGCCCTCGTCGGATAGCGGGATACAATGAGCAGTTCTTC. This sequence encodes CASSPRRIAGYNEQFF.

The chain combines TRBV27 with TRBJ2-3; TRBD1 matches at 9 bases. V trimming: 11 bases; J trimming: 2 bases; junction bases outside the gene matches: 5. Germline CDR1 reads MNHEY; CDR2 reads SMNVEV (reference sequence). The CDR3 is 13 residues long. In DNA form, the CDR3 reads TGTGCCGGCCGGGACAGGGTCACAGATACGCAGTATTTT. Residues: CAGRDRVTDTQYF.

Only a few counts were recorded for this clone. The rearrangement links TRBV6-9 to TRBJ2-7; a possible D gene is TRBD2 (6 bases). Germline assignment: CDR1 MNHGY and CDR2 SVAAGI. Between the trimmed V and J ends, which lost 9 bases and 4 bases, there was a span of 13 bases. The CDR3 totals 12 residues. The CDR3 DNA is TGTGCCAGGTACGGGAGCGGATACGAGCAGTACTTC. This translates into CARYGSGYEQYF.

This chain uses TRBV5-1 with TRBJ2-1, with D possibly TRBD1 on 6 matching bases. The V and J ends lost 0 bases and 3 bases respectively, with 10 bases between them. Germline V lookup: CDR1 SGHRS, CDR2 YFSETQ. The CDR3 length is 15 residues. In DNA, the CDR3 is TGCGCCAGCAGCTTGGGGACAGATAACTACAATGAGCAGTTCTTC. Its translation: CASSLGTDNYNEQFF.

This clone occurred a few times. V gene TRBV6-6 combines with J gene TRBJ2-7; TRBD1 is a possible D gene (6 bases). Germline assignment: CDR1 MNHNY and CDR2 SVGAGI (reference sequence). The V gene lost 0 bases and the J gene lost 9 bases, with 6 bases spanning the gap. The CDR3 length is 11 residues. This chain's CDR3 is CASSYSTGQYF. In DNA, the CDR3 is TGTGCCAGCAGTTACTCGACAGGGCAGTACTTC.

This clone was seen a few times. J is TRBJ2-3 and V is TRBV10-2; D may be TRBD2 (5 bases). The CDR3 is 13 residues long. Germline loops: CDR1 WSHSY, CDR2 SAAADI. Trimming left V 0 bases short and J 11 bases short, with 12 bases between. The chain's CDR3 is CASSESKGSEQYF. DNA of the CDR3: TGCGCCAGCAGTGAGTCGAAAGGGAGTGAGCAGTATTTT.

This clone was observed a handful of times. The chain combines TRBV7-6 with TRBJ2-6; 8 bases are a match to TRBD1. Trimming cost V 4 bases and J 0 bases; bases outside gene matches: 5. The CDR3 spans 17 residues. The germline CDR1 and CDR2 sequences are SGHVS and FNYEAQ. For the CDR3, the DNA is TGTGCCAGCAGCTCAGGACAGGGTGACTCTGGGGCCAACGTCCTGACTTTC. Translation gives CASSSGQGDSGANVLTF.

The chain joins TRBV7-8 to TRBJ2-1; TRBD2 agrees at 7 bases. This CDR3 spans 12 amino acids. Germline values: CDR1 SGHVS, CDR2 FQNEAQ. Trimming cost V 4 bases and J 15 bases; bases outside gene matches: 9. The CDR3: CASSSLAGWPFF. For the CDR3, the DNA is TGTGCCAGCAGCTCATTAGCGGGCTGGCCGTTCTTC.

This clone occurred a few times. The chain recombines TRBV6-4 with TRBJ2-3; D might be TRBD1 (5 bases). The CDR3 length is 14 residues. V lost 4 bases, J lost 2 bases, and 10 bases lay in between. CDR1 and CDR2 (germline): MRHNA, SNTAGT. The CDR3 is CASSARAFTDTQYF. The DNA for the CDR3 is TGTGCCAGCAGTGCCAGGGCCTTCACAGATACGCAGTATTTT.

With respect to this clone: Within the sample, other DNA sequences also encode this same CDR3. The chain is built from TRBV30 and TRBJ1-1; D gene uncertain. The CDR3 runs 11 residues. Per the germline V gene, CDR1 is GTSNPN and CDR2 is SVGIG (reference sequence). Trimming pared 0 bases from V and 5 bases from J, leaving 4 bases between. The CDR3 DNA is TGTGCCTGGAGTGTTAGTACTGAAGCTTTCTTT. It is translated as CAWSVSTEAFF.

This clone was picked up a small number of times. CDR3 protein: CASSGIGQTAKNIQYF. The CDR3 nucleotides are TGTGCCAGCAGCGGGATAGGACAGACGGCCAAAAACATTCAGTACTTC. J is TRBJ2-4 and V is TRBV5-6; tentative D call: TRBD1 (6 bases). Germline V lookup: CDR1 SGHDT, CDR2 YYEEEE. This CDR3 region has 16 residues. The ends were cut back, 4 bases at V and 1 base at J, with 15 bases in the middle.

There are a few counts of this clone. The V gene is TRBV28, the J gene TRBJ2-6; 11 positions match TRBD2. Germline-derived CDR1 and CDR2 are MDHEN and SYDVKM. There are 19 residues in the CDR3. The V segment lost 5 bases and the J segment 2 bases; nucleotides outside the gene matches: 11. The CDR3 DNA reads TGTGCCAGCAGTCCCCCCATCTCGGGACTAGCGGCTGGGGCCAACGTCCTGACTTTC. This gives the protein CASSPPISGLAAGANVLTF.

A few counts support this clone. CDR3 coding DNA: TGTGCCAGCAGCTTGGGAGCGGAGCCTGAAGCTTTCTTT. Amino acid sequence: CASSLGAEPEAFF. The rearrangement links TRBV5-6 to TRBJ1-1; no firm D call. V was shortened by 0 bases and J by 6 bases, with 9 bases between the two germline ends. This CDR3 is 13 amino acids long. Germline V gene lookup returns CDR1 SGHDT and CDR2 YYEEEE.

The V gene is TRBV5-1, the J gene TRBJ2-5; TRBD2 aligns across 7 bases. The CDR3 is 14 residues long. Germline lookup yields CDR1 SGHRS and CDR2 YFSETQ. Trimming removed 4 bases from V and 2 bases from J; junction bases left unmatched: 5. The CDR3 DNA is TGCGCCAGCAGCATTGAGGGAGGGCAAGAGACCCAGTACTTC. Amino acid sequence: CASSIEGGQETQYF.

CDR3 residues: CASSPLREGSGELFF. CDR3 nucleotides: TGTGCCAGCAGCCCCCTGAGGGAAGGATCCGGGGAGCTGTTTTTT. The J gene is TRBJ2-2, the V gene TRBV11-2; maybe TRBD2 (5 bases). The CDR3 sequence is 15 residues long. V lost 5 bases and J 6 bases, leaving 16 bases between the germline ends. Germline CDR1 SGHAT, CDR2 FQNNGV.

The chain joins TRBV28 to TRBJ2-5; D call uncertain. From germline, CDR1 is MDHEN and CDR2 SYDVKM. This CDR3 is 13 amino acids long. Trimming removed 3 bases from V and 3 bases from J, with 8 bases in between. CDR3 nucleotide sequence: TGTGCCAGCAGTTTCAGCAGAGAAGAGACCCAGTACTTC. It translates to CASSFSREETQYF. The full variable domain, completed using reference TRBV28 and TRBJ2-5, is DVKVTQSSRYLVKRTGEKVFLECVQDMDHENMFWYRQDPGLGLRLIYFSYDVKMKEKGDIPEGYSVSREKKERFSLILESASTNQTSMYLCASSFSREETQYFGPGTRLLVL.